Shown below are 14 T cell receptor beta chains from a single sample sequenced in a study of yellow fever vaccine responses in identical twins. Via MiXCR, TCRdb re-called the RT-PCR reads, giving one row per CDR3 protein. The sample carries roughly 36,000 distinct CDR3 sequences, about three fifths recorded once. The source material was T cells from blood (PBMCs), unsorted or a sorted subset (not recorded which), sampled before or after yellow fever vaccination (not recorded which). The source is a young woman who received the yellow fever vaccine.

V and J are TRBV18 and TRBJ2-7; no clear D gene. Germline V gene data show CDR1 as KGHSH and CDR2 as LQKENI. Trimming took off 2 bases at V and 2 bases at J, with 10 bases between the two ends. The CDR3 extends over 14 amino acids. In nucleotides, the CDR3 is TGTGCCAGCTCACCATACGCGGCTCCCTACGAGCAGTACGTC. Protein product: CASSPYAAPYEQYV.

The V and J genes are TRBV4-2 and TRBJ1-5; possible D gene TRBD1, 6 bases. Trimming stripped 6 bases from V and 4 bases from J, with 16 bases between. Per germline, CDR1 LGHNA and CDR2 YNFKEQ. The CDR3 covers 15 residues. CDR3 region: CASRAGRGFNQPQHF. CDR3 DNA sequence: TGTGCCAGCAGAGCTGGGAGGGGGTTTAATCAGCCCCAGCATTTT.

The genes are TRBV20-1 and TRBJ2-7, with unresolved D. The CDR3 has 14 residues. Germline CDR1 DFQATT, CDR2 SNEGSKA (reference sequence). Trimming cost V 0 bases and J 0 bases, with 9 bases left between them. The DNA for the CDR3 is TGCAGTGCTAGAGATATTTCTAGCTCCTACGAGCAGTACTTC. This encodes CSARDISSSYEQYF.

The chain combines TRBV7-9 with TRBJ2-4; D is unclear. Germline V gives CDR1 SEHNR, CDR2 FQNEAQ (reference sequence). This CDR3 has 18 residues. The V gene lost 5 bases and the J gene lost 0 bases, with 20 bases spanning the gap. The chain's CDR3 is CASSPRVWVPLAKNIQYF. DNA of the CDR3: TGTGCCAGCAGCCCGCGCGTCTGGGTCCCGTTAGCCAAAAACATTCAGTACTTC.

This chain links TRBV11-1 with TRBJ2-5; D ambiguous. The germline V gene encodes CDR1 SGHAT and CDR2 FQDESV (reference sequence). This CDR3 region has 11 residues. Trimming cost V 5 bases and J 5 bases, with 6 bases left between them. DNA for the CDR3: TGTGCCAGCAGCACTGGGGAGACCCAGTACTTC. Protein sequence: CASSTGETQYF. The full variable domain, completed using reference TRBV11-1 and TRBJ2-5, is EAEVAQSPRYKITEKSQAVAFWCDPISGHATLYWYRQILGQGPELLVQFQDESVVDDSQLPKDRFSAERLKGVDSTLKIQPAELGDSAMYLCASSTGETQYFGPGTRLLVL.

The chain joins TRBV14 to TRBJ2-7; D perhaps matches TRBD1 (6 bases). Germline CDR1 SGHDN, CDR2 FVKESK. There are 14 residues in the CDR3. The V gene lost 4 bases and the J gene lost 3 bases, with 13 bases spanning the gap. The CDR3 DNA reads as TGTGCCAGCAGCCCCGACAGGATAATCTACGAGCAGTACGTC. Encoded protein: CASSPDRIIYEQYV.

The table lists this clonotype with a few counts. This chain uses TRBV7-3 with TRBJ2-1, with D maybe TRBD2 (6 bases). Per germline, CDR1 SGHTA and CDR2 FQGTGA. Trimming removed 2 bases at V and 0 bases at J, with 8 bases between. This CDR3 is 15 amino acids long. The CDR3 region has the DNA TGTGCCAGCAGCTTATTAGCGGACTCCTACAATGAGCAGTTCTTC. Translation: CASSLLADSYNEQFF.

The chain uses TRBV16 and TRBJ2-7; possibly TRBD2 for D (7 bases). This CDR3 spans 20 amino acids. Germline values: CDR1 KGHSY, CDR2 FQNENV. V dropped 3 bases and J dropped 5 bases, with 32 bases sitting between them. CDR3 residues: CASSHSGGPGMAHKLHEQYF. The CDR3 DNA reads as TGTGCCAGCAGCCATTCGGGGGGCCCCGGTATGGCCCACAAACTCCACGAGCAGTACTTC.

This rearrangement joins TRBV11-1 to TRBJ2-3; tentatively, D is TRBD1 or TRBD2 (5 bases each). V dropped 0 bases and J dropped 4 bases, with 5 bases sitting between them. This CDR3 has 13 amino acids. Germline V gene sequence: CDR1 SGHAT, CDR2 FQDESV (reference sequence). The CDR3 DNA reads as TGTGCCAGCAGCTTAGCGGGGGCAGATACGCAGTATTTT. This codes for CASSLAGADTQYF.

This clonotype was seen a single time. The chain uses TRBV18 and TRBJ2-5; D may be TRBD2 (5 bases). Trimming removed 3 bases at V and 2 bases at J, with 10 bases between. The CDR3 loop spans 14 amino acids. Germline loops: CDR1 KGHSH, CDR2 LQKENI. CDR3 sequence reads: CASSPAGQQETQYF. In DNA form, the CDR3 reads TGTGCCAGCTCACCCGCGGGTCAACAAGAGACCCAGTACTTC.

This clonotype was detected only once. DNA for the CDR3: TGTGCCAGCAGCCACTCCGGGACTAGCGCCCGTGTACAAGAGACCCAGTACTTC. Protein product: CASSHSGTSARVQETQYF. The chain carries TRBV3-1 and TRBJ2-5; 10 bases line up with TRBD2. The CDR3 sequence is 18 residues long. CDR1 LGHDT and CDR2 YNNKEL come from the germline V gene (reference sequence). With 3 bases clipped from V and 2 bases from J, the junction kept 12 bases outside the gene matches.

V and J are TRBV29-1 and TRBJ2-2; D is perhaps TRBD1 (6 bases). The V end was cut by 1 base, the J end by 0 bases, with 6 bases between. The germline gives CDR1 SQVTM, CDR2 ANQGSEA. The CDR3 extends over 14 amino acids. As DNA, the CDR3 is TGCAGCGTTGAAGGGACAGCGAACACCGGGGAGCTGTTTTTT. Protein: CSVEGTANTGELFF.

The chain carries TRBV14 and TRBJ2-1; 9 nucleotides line up with TRBD1. The CDR3 has 15 residues. V trimming: 1 base; J trimming: 8 bases; junction bases outside the gene matches: 6. Germline loops: CDR1 SGHDN, CDR2 FVKESK. CDR3 nucleotide sequence: TGTGCCAGCAGCCAAGGAGGACAGGGGTTTCATGAGCAGTTCTTC. Translation gives CASSQGGQGFHEQFF.

In this sample, this clonotype turned up a few times. The chain combines TRBV27 with TRBJ1-2; TRBD1 aligns across 7 bases. CDR3 length: 15 residues. Germline CDR1 MNHEY, CDR2 SMNVEV (reference sequence). Losses at the gene ends were 5 bases for V and 3 bases for J; bases not matched to a gene: 9. The CDR3 sequence: CASSPYNRGDYGYTF. The CDR3 nucleotides read TGTGCCAGCAGTCCATACAACAGGGGAGACTATGGCTACACCTTC.